This TCR beta chain is drawn from a study of blood T cell repertoires in COVID-19 (dated by TCRdb to 2018 to 2020). Regarding the research as a whole: Samples from collaborators originated in the United States, Italy and Spain and spanned both the acute and convalescent phases of COVID-19. Where available, HLA class I and class II types were obtained from metadata supplied by the sample provider rather than from assay-based typing. The repertoires were released in a freely available public database intended as a resource for research on the immune response to SARS-CoV-2. A de-identified subject ID, COVID-19 status, age in years and sex were almost always included in the sample metadata. The material from the prospective study consisted of cDNA or gDNA derived from T cells, B-cell-depleted T cells, or PBMCs. Samples were obtained from the ongoing ImmuneRACE study (first 160 participants) and from roughly 1,300 subjects provided by 6 global collaborators. The dataset comprised deeply sampled blood TCRbeta repertoires from subjects exposed to, actively infected with, or recovered from COVID-19. Overall results and qualifications from the work: How much clinical and demographic metadata was included differed by source and by participant, and the metadata was provided uncurated.

One collaborating source in Seattle enrolled patients during active infection and followed them longitudinally through the course of disease. The collaborating institutions used their own protocols to collect whole blood in K2EDTA tubes. For TCRbeta analysis, collaborators shipped samples as frozen whole blood, isolated PBMCs, or DNA extracted from either of those sample types. The germline V gene (reference sequence) provides CDR1 LNHDA and CDR2 SQIVND. From its cysteine to its phenylalanine, the CDR3 spans 15 amino acids. The only DNA kept is the CDR3, 45 bases in frame from the first base. V ends up 4 bases short and J 8 bases short, with an unmatched junction base count of 8. The immunoSEQ Assay, a bias-controlled multiplex PCR, was used to amplify TCRbeta CDR3 regions from genomic DNA. For the original study's pipeline: The number of nucleated cells in each sample was estimated from the amplification of reference gene primers within the assay. Sequence reads were collapsed and filtered to measure the absolute abundance of every unique TCRbeta CDR3 rearrangement. Productive Simpson clonality was computed per sample as the square root of Simpson's diversity index over productive rearrangements. This is the immuneACCESS table as TCRdb keeps it, with only in-frame sequences that have V and J called. A part of the clones is gone; compared with another copy, unresolved V genes explain less than half, and the rest is unexplained. From that table come the V and J calls and clone size; the DNA was used to work out D and trimming. The sample table records 200,000 to 250,000 clones; 65% to 90% of these occur just once. 5.1% of the sample goes to the ten largest clones.

As for this clone: The antigen this receptor binds is unknown. No per-base quality is available; no much larger clone lies one base away.

The chain links TRBV19 with TRBJ1-6; 7 bases in the junction line up with TRBD1. The source of this sequence is a man aged 50 or older with COVID-19, enrolled during active disease. The material sequenced was peripheral blood. CDR3 sequence: CASSKNRGEDSPLHF. The sequenced DNA is TGTGCCAGTAGTAAGAACAGGGGCGAAGATTCACCCCTCCACTTT.